The 32 T cell receptor beta chains below all came from one sample that was sequenced in a study of OX40 agonist ivuxolimab in advanced cancers. The protocol was immunoSEQ multiplex PCR, while the TCRdb copy is restricted to in-frame clones and leaves out a portion. Among roughly 34,000 clones listed, roughly nine tenths were seen once. Sequences were derived from CD4+ or CD8+ T cells sorted from blood, sampled in a trial of the OX40 agonist ivuxolimab. Receptors were obtained from an adult with an advanced solid tumor such as melanoma, head and neck, liver or kidney cancer.

The rearrangement uses TRBV29-1 and TRBJ1-6; tentatively, D is TRBD1 (6 bases). Trimming removed 4 bases at V and 6 bases at J, with 10 bases between. The germline V gene has CDR1 SQVTM and CDR2 ANQGSEA. The CDR3 has 13 residues. CDR3 DNA: TGCAGCGTTGTACAGGGAACTAATTCACCCCTCCACTTT. This codes for CSVVQGTNSPLHF.

In DNA, the CDR3 is TGTGCCAGTAGTATCCGGGACAGGGGTCAGAACACTGAAGCTTTCTTT. The encoded protein is CASSIRDRGQNTEAFF. The chain recombines TRBV19 with TRBJ1-1, with 10 positions matching TRBD1. CDR1 is LNHDA and CDR2 is SQIVND in the germline V gene (reference sequence). This CDR3 has 16 amino acids. With V trimmed by 3 bases and J by 1 base, 5 bases remained unmatched. Full variable domain (remainder filled in from reference TRBV19 and TRBJ1-1): DGGITQSPKYLFRKEGQNVTLSCEQNLNHDAMYWYRQDPGQGLRLIYYSQIVNDFQKGDIAEGYSVSREKKESFPLTVTSAQKNPTAFYLCASSIRDRGQNTEAFFGQGTRLTVV.

This clone was counted a single time. The J gene is TRBJ2-7, the V gene TRBV15; D possibly corresponds to TRBD2 (7 bases). Germline V gives CDR1 LNHNV, CDR2 YYDKDF (reference sequence). This CDR3 comprises 16 residues. V gave up 1 base and J gave up 6 bases, with 19 bases separating them. CDR3 residues: CATSRGHNGGAGEQYF. The DNA of the CDR3 is TGTGCCACCAGCAGAGGTCATAATGGGGGGGCGGGCGAGCAGTACTTC. Full variable domain (outside the CDR3, taken from reference TRBV15 and TRBJ2-7): DAMVIQNPRYQVTQFGKPVTLSCSQTLNHNVMYWYQQKSSQAPKLLFHYYDKDFNNEADTPDNFQSRRPNTSFCFLDIRSPGLGDTAMYLCATSRGHNGGAGEQYFGPGTRLTVT.

The chain recombines TRBV11-3 with TRBJ2-3; a possible D gene is TRBD1 (6 bases). Trimming stripped 3 bases from V and 5 bases from J, with 12 bases between. Germline V gene data show CDR1 as SGHNT and CDR2 as YENEEA. The length of the CDR3 is 14 residues. Here the CDR3 reads CASSLGQGKDTQYF. The CDR3 DNA reads as TGTGCCAGCAGCTTGGGTCAGGGGAAAGATACGCAGTATTTT.

This chain links TRBV5-6 with TRBJ2-7, with TRBD1 matching over 8 bases. Germline V CDR1 and CDR2: SGHDT, YYEEEE. The CDR3 runs 14 residues. V was clipped by 4 bases and J by 3 bases; unmatched bases: 6. The CDR3 coding sequence is TGTGCCAGCAGCACCCGACAGGGGCTCTACGAGCAGTACTTC. Protein sequence: CASSTRQGLYEQYF.

V and J are TRBV7-2 and TRBJ1-2; unclear D gene. The germline V gene encodes CDR1 SGHTA and CDR2 FQGNSA. The ends were cut back, 1 base at V and 8 bases at J, with 8 bases in the middle. CDR3 length: 12 amino acids. CDR3 bases: TGTGCCAGCAGCTTAGAGGGTTGGGGCTACACCTTC. Encoded protein: CASSLEGWGYTF. Full variable domain (rest looked up from reference TRBV7-2 and TRBJ1-2): GAGVSQSPSNKVTEKGKDVELRCDPISGHTALYWYRQSLGQGLEFLIYFQGNSAPDKSGLPSDRFSAERTGGSVSTLTIQRTQQEDSAVYLCASSLEGWGYTFGSGTRLTVV.

This sequence joins TRBV27 and TRBJ1-2; perhaps TRBD1 as D (6 bases). This CDR3 has 18 residues. Germline V gives CDR1 MNHEY, CDR2 SMNVEV (reference sequence). V was pared by 6 bases and J by 3 bases, with 26 bases between. The CDR3 sequence is CASRPTSRGIVLYYGYTF. The CDR3 region has the DNA TGTGCCAGCAGACCCACCTCCAGGGGTATCGTTCTTTACTATGGCTACACCTTC.

The J gene is TRBJ2-5, the V gene TRBV30, with 7 bases matching TRBD2. The junction had 12 bases not matched to a gene; V was cut back by 3 bases and J by 5 bases. Germline assignment: CDR1 GTSNPN and CDR2 SVGIG (reference sequence). The CDR3 runs to 15 residues. The CDR3, as DNA: TGTGCCTGGAGCTCCGGGGAGGGAAAGTCGGAGACCCAGTACTTC. Protein: CAWSSGEGKSETQYF.

The chain uses TRBV7-6 and TRBJ2-7, with D possibly matching TRBD2 (5 bases). V was cut by 5 bases and J by 3 bases, with 20 bases left in between. Germline values: CDR1 SGHVS, CDR2 FNYEAQ. The CDR3 contains 16 residues. The CDR3 spells CASSRRGDGVGYEQYF. As DNA, the CDR3 is TGTGCCAGCAGCCGCCGGGGAGACGGGGTAGGCTACGAGCAGTACTTC.

The V call is TRBV28, the J call TRBJ2-1; D is ambiguous. The CDR3 sequence is 14 residues long. The germline CDR1 and CDR2 sequences are MDHEN and SYDVKM. Trimming shortened V by 3 bases and J by 0 bases, and 6 bases separated the two germline ends. DNA of the CDR3: TGTGCCAGCAGTTTCGGATTCTCCTACAATGAGCAGTTCTTC. It codes for CASSFGFSYNEQFF. Full variable domain (remainder filled in from reference TRBV28 and TRBJ2-1): DVKVTQSSRYLVKRTGEKVFLECVQDMDHENMFWYRQDPGLGLRLIYFSYDVKMKEKGDIPEGYSVSREKKERFSLILESASTNQTSMYLCASSFGFSYNEQFFGPGTRLTVL.

CDR3: CASSMESGELFF. CDR3 coding DNA: TGTGCCAGTAGTATGGAGAGCGGGGAGCTGTTTTTT. The chain carries TRBV19 and TRBJ2-2; D unclear. V was shortened by 3 bases and J by 7 bases, with 6 bases between the two germline ends. CDR3 size: 12 residues. Germline CDR1 and CDR2: LNHDA and SQIVND (reference sequence).

The chain has TRBV5-1 and TRBJ1-4, with D perhaps matching TRBD1 (6 bases). V lost 4 bases to trimming and J lost 11 bases, with 18 bases between them. The CDR3 runs 14 residues. Germline assignment: CDR1 SGHRS and CDR2 YFSETQ. The CDR3 reads CASSEDPEGGKLFF. CDR3 bases: TGCGCCAGCAGCGAAGACCCTGAAGGGGGGAAACTGTTTTTT.

V is TRBV7-2 and J is TRBJ2-2, with D perhaps matching TRBD2 (5 bases). V was shortened by 2 bases and J by 0 bases, with 7 bases between the two germline ends. CDR1 is SGHTA and CDR2 is FQGNSA in the germline V gene. The CDR3 extends over 15 amino acids. CDR3 sequence reads: CASSLTGSNTGELFF. For the CDR3, the DNA is TGTGCCAGCAGCTTAACGGGGTCGAACACCGGGGAGCTGTTTTTT.

The chain links TRBV28 to TRBJ1-1, with 8 bases matching TRBD1. Germline V CDR1 and CDR2: MDHEN, SYDVKM. Trimming took 6 bases from V and 0 from J; bases not matched to a gene: 6. The CDR3 extends over 15 amino acids. CDR3 nucleotide sequence: TGTGCCAGCAGGGGGTCCAGGGGGCTGAACACTGAAGCTTTCTTT. As protein: CASRGSRGLNTEAFF.

The chain uses TRBV28 and TRBJ1-5; D remains ambiguous. CDR3 length: 15 amino acids. The V end was cut by 6 bases, the J end by 0 bases, with 12 bases between. Per germline, CDR1 MDHEN and CDR2 SYDVKM. The CDR3 loop reads CASRMAADSNQPQHF. DNA of the CDR3: TGTGCCAGCAGAATGGCAGCAGATAGCAATCAGCCCCAGCATTTT.

This chain joins TRBV7-2 and TRBJ2-3; 7 bases agree with TRBD2. Germline loops: CDR1 SGHTA, CDR2 FQGNSA. V trimming: 3 bases; J trimming: 2 bases; junction bases outside the gene matches: 5. The CDR3 runs 15 residues. The DNA of the CDR3 is TGTGCCAGCAGCTTTTCTAGCGGATACACAGATACGCAGTATTTT. As protein: CASSFSSGYTDTQYF.

This chain uses TRBV7-2 with TRBJ1-5; weak D call: TRBD1 (5 bases). CDR1 is SGHTA and CDR2 is FQGNSA in the germline V gene. Trimming removed 2 bases from V and 7 bases from J, with 15 bases in between. This CDR3 region has 15 residues. For the CDR3, the DNA is TGTGCCAGCAGCTTATTTGGGGGTGGAAGACAGCCCCAGCATTTT. It is translated as CASSLFGGGRQPQHF.

V usage is TRBV14 and J usage is TRBJ1-2; a weak D match, TRBD1 (6 bases). CDR1 and CDR2 from the germline V gene are SGHDN and FVKESK. V gave up 0 bases and J gave up 4 bases, with 12 bases separating them. The CDR3 has 15 amino acids. In DNA, the CDR3 is TGTGCCAGCAGCCAAGATCGACAGGCAGTCTATGGCTACACCTTC. Translated: CASSQDRQAVYGYTF.

The chain couples TRBV7-2 to TRBJ2-7, with D tentatively TRBD2 (5 bases). This CDR3 contains 15 residues. With 1 base removed from V and 4 bases from J, the gap between germline ends came to 14 bases. Germline CDR1 SGHTA, CDR2 FQGNSA. The CDR3 coding sequence is TGTGCCAGCAGCTTAGGCACTAGTACGGTTTACGAGCAGTACTTC. It encodes CASSLGTSTVYEQYF.

This clone was detected once. The gene calls are TRBV4-3 and TRBJ2-1, with 7 positions matching TRBD1. CDR3 size: 16 residues. V was pared by 3 bases and J by 5 bases, with 10 bases of the junction left unmatched. Germline values: CDR1 LGHNA, CDR2 YSLEER. Written as DNA, the CDR3 is TGCGCCAGCAGCCAGCAGACAGGGACGAATAACAATGAGCAGTTCTTC. Protein: CASSQQTGTNNNEQFF.

This chain joins TRBV9 and TRBJ2-7; D uncertain. Trimming removed 5 bases from V and 7 bases from J, with 13 bases in between. CDR3 length: 12 residues. The germline V gene has CDR1 SGDLS and CDR2 YYNGEE. The CDR3, as DNA: TGTGCCAGCAGTTACCCCGAACTGGAGCAGTACTTC. It encodes CASSYPELEQYF.

The J gene is TRBJ1-3, the V gene TRBV19; D is unresolved. Germline CDR1 is LNHDA and CDR2 is SQIVND (reference sequence). This CDR3 spans 17 amino acids. Trimming removed 4 bases at V and 2 bases at J, with 18 bases between. The DNA of the CDR3 is TGTGCCAGTAGTAAAGGTGGTCAGACCGCGACTGGAAACACCATATATTTT. It codes for CASSKGGQTATGNTIYF.

J is TRBJ2-3 and V is TRBV2, with D tentatively TRBD2 (5 bases). CDR1 and CDR2 from the germline V gene are SNHLY and FYNNEI. The CDR3 consists of 14 residues. Between the trimmed V and J ends, which lost 5 bases and 3 bases, there was a span of 12 bases. In DNA, the CDR3 is TGTGCCAGCAGTTTGGAGGCGAGAACAGATACGCAGTATTTT. Translated, it gives CASSLEARTDTQYF.

This rearrangement joins TRBV11-2 to TRBJ2-3, with 12 nucleotides matching TRBD2. From germline, CDR1 is SGHAT and CDR2 FQNNGV. J was trimmed by 7 bases and V by 0 bases; bases with no gene match: 14. This CDR3 is built from 19 residues. The CDR3 sequence is CASSLDRATSGGPPNTQYF. DNA of the CDR3: TGTGCCAGCAGCTTAGATAGGGCTACTAGCGGGGGGCCGCCGAATACGCAGTATTTT.

The genes are TRBV15 and TRBJ1-5, with D possibly matching TRBD1 (5 bases). This CDR3 region has 17 residues. Trimming shortened V by 5 bases and J by 3 bases, and 20 bases separated the two germline ends. The germline gives CDR1 LNHNV, CDR2 YYDKDF (reference sequence). The CDR3 DNA is TGTGCCACCAGCGTAGGGCCCATCGGGGGGGACAATCAGCCCCAGCATTTT. This gives the protein CATSVGPIGGDNQPQHF.

The chain employs TRBV4-3 and TRBJ2-7; 10 bases agree with TRBD2. With V trimmed by 0 bases and J by 2 bases, 13 bases remained unmatched. The length of the CDR3 is 19 residues. CDR1 and CDR2 (germline): LGHNA, YSLEER. DNA of the CDR3: TGCGCCAGCAGCCAAGAGGTCAGGACTAGCGGCCCCAACCCCTACGAGCAGTACTTC. It codes for CASSQEVRTSGPNPYEQYF.

The chain links TRBV5-4 to TRBJ2-3, with 13 nucleotides matching TRBD2. The V segment lost 4 bases and the J segment 3 bases; nucleotides outside the gene matches: 5. The germline V gene encodes CDR1 SGHNT and CDR2 YYREEE (reference sequence). The CDR3 is made up of 16 amino acids. This CDR3 is CASSTGLAGPTDTQYF. CDR3 sequence (DNA): TGTGCCAGCAGCACGGGACTAGCGGGGCCGACAGATACGCAGTATTTT.

The chain is built from TRBV29-1 and TRBJ1-1, with TRBD1 matching over 7 bases. The germline V gene encodes CDR1 SQVTM and CDR2 ANQGSEA. J lost 1 base, V lost 7 bases, and 3 bases had no gene match. This CDR3 spans 12 amino acids. DNA for the CDR3: TGCAGCGCTTACAGGGGGAACACTGAAGCTTTCTTT. Amino acid sequence: CSAYRGNTEAFF.

V gene TRBV10-3 combines with J gene TRBJ1-1, with a tentative D call TRBD1 (6 bases). CDR3 length: 14 amino acids. Deletions cut 5 bases from V and 1 base from J, with 11 bases between. Germline assignment: CDR1 ENHRY and CDR2 SYGVKD. The CDR3 bases are TGTGCCATCAGTTCCGGGACATCGAACACTGAAGCTTTCTTT. Protein product: CAISSGTSNTEAFF.

In its sample, this clone was seen a few times. The rearrangement joins TRBV9 to TRBJ2-1, with unresolved D. The germline V and J ends were trimmed by 2 bases and 6 bases, with 12 bases remaining between them. CDR1 and CDR2 from the germline V gene are SGDLS and YYNGEE. The CDR3 runs 14 residues. The CDR3 loop reads CASSVGLVPNEQFF. CDR3 in DNA: TGTGCCAGCAGCGTGGGTTTGGTTCCCAATGAGCAGTTCTTC.

The chain recombines TRBV28 with TRBJ2-7; TRBD2 is a possible D gene (6 bases). The CDR3 runs to 16 residues. V was clipped by 2 bases and J by 1 base, with 15 bases between them. CDR1 is MDHEN and CDR2 is SYDVKM in the germline V gene. The CDR3 region is CASSLPRRGTSYEQYF. The CDR3 DNA is TGTGCCAGCAGTTTACCGAGGCGAGGGACTTCCTACGAGCAGTACTTC.

V is TRBV6-5 and J is TRBJ1-2; no clear D gene. V lost 2 bases, J lost 0 bases, and 4 bases lay in between. Germline CDR1 is MNHEY and CDR2 is SVGAGI. This CDR3 has 13 residues. CDR3 amino acids: CASSYTSNYGYTF. CDR3 bases: TGTGCCAGCAGTTACACTTCTAACTATGGCTACACCTTC.